A selection of T cell receptor beta chains follows, all from one sample in a study of shared clonotypes between healthy human individuals. The table came from immunoSEQ multiplex PCR; TCRdb's copy has only in-frame clones and leaves some out. The sample holds millions of clones, approximately 95% seen once. Sequencing used naive CD8+ T cells sorted from blood. All receptors come from a man younger than 35 in good health. Both conserved end residues are part of each CDR3. A D gene is named only where the DNA matches it firmly.

.	TRBV7-6	TRBJ2-7	CASSLWGRYEQYF
TRBD2	TRBV15	TRBJ2-4	CATSTGLVENIQYF
TRBD2	TRBV4-1	TRBJ2-7	CASSQATSGGTYEQYF
.	TRBV14	TRBJ1-1	CASSLYGEGVNTEAFF
.	TRBV27	TRBJ1-5	CASSVTGHQPQHF
TRBD1	TRBV18	TRBJ2-2	CASSPRTGANTGELFF
.	TRBV6-1	TRBJ2-3	CASSGGPTDTQYF
TRBD2	TRBV2	TRBJ2-3	CASRASSGSTDTQYF
.	TRBV4-1	TRBJ2-7	CASSQDPTTTDEQYF
TRBD1	TRBV7-2	TRBJ1-4	CASSWDRANEKLFF
TRBD1	TRBV10-3	TRBJ2-3	CAISLTGGTDTQYF
TRBD1	TRBV27	TRBJ2-7	CASSSTGFWYEQYF
.	TRBV15	TRBJ1-4	CATSRPTPEKLFF
.	TRBV5-1	TRBJ2-7	CASSLVPPDLGGYEQYF
TRBD1	TRBV4-1	TRBJ2-1	CASSRGQGTYNEQFF
.	TRBV10-3	TRBJ1-2	CAISESFGATNYGYTF
.	TRBV4-1	TRBJ2-7	CASSPGREWNSYEQYF
TRBD1	TRBV7-9	TRBJ1-5	CASSLATGGNQPQHF
.	TRBV5-6	TRBJ2-3	CASSLLGSTDTQYF
.	TRBV10-3	TRBJ1-3	CATRRGADTIYF
TRBD2	TRBV19	TRBJ2-7	CATSSGYEQYF
TRBD1	TRBV9	TRBJ2-3	CASSVAGGGDTQYF